Listed below are T cell receptor beta chains from one sample, sequenced in a study of T cell changes during pregnancy in multiple sclerosis. Assay: immunoSEQ multiplex PCR; the TCRdb copy retains only in-frame clones and omits some. The top ten hold around 6.8% of the sample, which has over 25,000 clones, over 75% seen once. Here the sequenced sample was CD8+ T cells from peripheral blood mononuclear cells, taken after pregnancy. The receptors originated from a female donor with multiple sclerosis, enrolled in a pregnancy study. Each CDR3 is given with its conserved first and last residue. Each record gives: V gene, D gene, clone size, J gene, CDR3 DNA, CDR3 protein. A D gene is named only where the DNA matches it firmly. Size values are once, few and many counts, or a class for expanded clones, and some rows have none.

TRBV2	.	.	TRBJ2-3	TGTGCCAGCAGTGAACTCCTGGATACGCAGTATTTT	CASSELLDTQYF
TRBV20-1	.	.	TRBJ1-2	TGCAGTGCTAGCACCCTAACTGGCTACACCTTC	CSASTLTGYTF
TRBV7-6	TRBD2	.	TRBJ2-1	TGTGCCAGCAGCCCAGGGACTAGCGGGAGGGAGCAGTTCTTC	CASSPGTSGREQFF
TRBV28	TRBD2	.	TRBJ2-7	TGTGCCAGCAGTTCTCGGGCTAGCGGATTCTACGAGCAGTACTTC	CASSSRASGFYEQYF
TRBV9	.	.	TRBJ2-7	TGTGCCAGCAGCGAACGGGACAAGTCCTACGAGCAGTACTTC	CASSERDKSYEQYF
TRBV7-9	.	.	TRBJ2-2	TGTGCCAGCAGCTTTAGTTTACCCAACACCGGGGAGCTGTTTTTT	CASSFSLPNTGELFF
TRBV30	TRBD1	.	TRBJ1-1	TGTGCCTGGAGCGACAGGGCTGAAGCTTTCTTT	CAWSDRAEAFF
TRBV7-9	TRBD1	.	TRBJ1-1	TGTGCCAGCAGCTTACCCGGGACAGGTGCTTTCTTT	CASSLPGTGAFF
TRBV2	.	.	TRBJ2-7	TGTGCCAGCAGTGGCGTACCCTACGAGCAGTACTTC	CASSGVPYEQYF
TRBV4-3	TRBD2	.	TRBJ2-1	TGCGCCAGCAGCCAAGATTGGAGGACTAGCGAAAATGAGCAGTTCTTC	CASSQDWRTSENEQFF
TRBV27	TRBD1	.	TRBJ2-5	TGTGCCAGCAGTTCACGTTTGGGCGGACAGGGAAGAATGGGAGAGACCCAGTACTTC	CASSSRLGGQGRMGETQYF
TRBV13	.	once	TRBJ2-2	TGTGCCAGCAGCGTTCTGAGGGACACCGGGGAGCTGTTTTTT	CASSVLRDTGELFF
TRBV4-2	.	once	TRBJ2-3	TGTGCCAGCAGCCAAGGTCTAGATACGCAGTATTTT	CASSQGLDTQYF
TRBV6-1	.	.	TRBJ1-3	TGTGCCAGCAGTGAACTCGGCTCTGGAAACACCATATATTTT	CASSELGSGNTIYF
TRBV9	.	.	TRBJ2-1	TGTGCCAGCAGCGTCGCGGGGACCTCCTACAATGAGCAGTTCTTC	CASSVAGTSYNEQFF
TRBV28	TRBD1	few	TRBJ2-7	TGTGCCAGCAGTTTCCCCCCGGACAGGGTACACGAGCAGTACTTC	CASSFPPDRVHEQYF
TRBV4-3	TRBD2	.	TRBJ2-7	TGCGCCAGCAGCCAGGGACTAGGCTCCTACGAGCAGTACTTC	CASSQGLGSYEQYF
TRBV27	TRBD2	.	TRBJ2-7	TGTGCCAGCAGTCCACTAGCGGGAGGCCTGGGCTACGAGCAGTACTTC	CASSPLAGGLGYEQYF
TRBV7-9	.	.	TRBJ2-7	TGTGCCAGCAGTTTTCCCTCCTGGACAGTCAGTAAGCAGTACTTC	CASSFPSWTVSKQYF
TRBV6-1	.	.	TRBJ2-6	TGTGCCAGCAGAGGGGGCTCTGGGGCCAACGTCCTGACTTTC	CASRGGSGANVLTF
TRBV4-1	TRBD2	.	TRBJ2-7	TGCGCCAGCAGCCAAAGGTTGGGAGCGGGAGTCGAGCAGTACTTC	CASSQRLGAGVEQYF
TRBV14	TRBD1	.	TRBJ2-5	TGTGCCAGCAGCCAAGAAGGGGAGACAGGGGGCGATGAGACCCAGTACTTC	CASSQEGETGGDETQYF